This T cell receptor (beta chain) was captured in a study of T cell responses to AZD1222 COVID-19 vaccine. Whole-study results and caveats: Most donors were white British and more were female, and clonal diversity was possibly underestimated. The study sampled repertoires only after the peak T cell response. Recipients of AZD1222 seropositive at baseline numbered only 5 to 7.

With 7 bases removed from V and 3 bases from J, the gap between germline ends came to 10 bases. This CDR3 is 13 amino acids long. Sequencing was performed with immunoSEQ multiplex PCR; in TCRdb, only in-frame clones are kept and a portion is missing. The data show approximately 120,000 clones, roughly 88% seen once. Note on this clone: The target antigen is unknown.

The gene calls are TRBV12-3 or TRBV12-4 and TRBJ1-5; D is undetermined. Sequences were derived from peripheral blood, sampled on day 0 of MenACWY control vaccination. The TCR was taken from an adult in good health. The CDR3 loop reads CASTLLVNQPQHF. The CDR3 DNA sequence: TGTGCCAGCACCCTTCTAGTCAATCAGCCCCAGCATTTT.